The present TCR beta chain was sequenced within a study of CD8+ T cells in alopecia areata. Looking at the study overall: Tofacitinib was given for 6 to 18 months, then stopped for 6 months. General study findings and limits: Persistence in scalp and blood during tofacitinib was observed for many expanded lesional clones. Affected scalp, especially in alopecia totalis/universalis, had a higher clonality than normal scalp did.

Treatment defined: oral pan-JAK inhibitor, 5-10 mg twice daily. The CDR3 extends over 15 amino acids. V lost 0 bases and J lost 5; bases outside the gene matches: 7. From germline, CDR1 is GTSNPN and CDR2 SVGIG (reference sequence). Details on this clone: What it recognizes is unknown.

Isolated RNA was reverse transcribed into cDNA used as the sequencing template. Clones were read by immunoSEQ multiplex PCR, and TCRdb kept only the in-frame ones, dropping some. The data show roughly 73,000 clones, 29% seen once. The TCR sequence derives from a human donor with alopecia areata. The J gene is TRBJ2-3, the V gene TRBV30, with 8 bases fitting TRBD2. The sequenced sample was CD8+ T cells sorted from blood, obtained at week 4, from a patient treated with tofacitinib. The CDR3 loop reads CAWSVGSGELDTQYF. DNA of the CDR3: TGTGCCTGGAGTGTGGGTAGCGGGGAATTAGATACGCAGTATTTT.